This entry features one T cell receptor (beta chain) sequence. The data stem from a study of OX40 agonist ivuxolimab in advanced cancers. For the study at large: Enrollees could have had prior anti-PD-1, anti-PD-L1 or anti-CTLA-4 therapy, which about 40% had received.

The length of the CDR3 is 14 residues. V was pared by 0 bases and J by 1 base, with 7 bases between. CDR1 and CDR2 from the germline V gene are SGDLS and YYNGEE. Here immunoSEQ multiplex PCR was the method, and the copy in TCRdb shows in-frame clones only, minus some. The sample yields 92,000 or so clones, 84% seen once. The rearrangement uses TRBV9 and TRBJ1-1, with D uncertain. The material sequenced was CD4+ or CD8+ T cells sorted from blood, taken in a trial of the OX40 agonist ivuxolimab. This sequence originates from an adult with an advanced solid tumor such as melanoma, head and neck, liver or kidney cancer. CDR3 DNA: TGTGCCAGCAGCGTAGAGAACAGGAACACTGAAGCTTTCTTT. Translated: CASSVENRNTEAFF.